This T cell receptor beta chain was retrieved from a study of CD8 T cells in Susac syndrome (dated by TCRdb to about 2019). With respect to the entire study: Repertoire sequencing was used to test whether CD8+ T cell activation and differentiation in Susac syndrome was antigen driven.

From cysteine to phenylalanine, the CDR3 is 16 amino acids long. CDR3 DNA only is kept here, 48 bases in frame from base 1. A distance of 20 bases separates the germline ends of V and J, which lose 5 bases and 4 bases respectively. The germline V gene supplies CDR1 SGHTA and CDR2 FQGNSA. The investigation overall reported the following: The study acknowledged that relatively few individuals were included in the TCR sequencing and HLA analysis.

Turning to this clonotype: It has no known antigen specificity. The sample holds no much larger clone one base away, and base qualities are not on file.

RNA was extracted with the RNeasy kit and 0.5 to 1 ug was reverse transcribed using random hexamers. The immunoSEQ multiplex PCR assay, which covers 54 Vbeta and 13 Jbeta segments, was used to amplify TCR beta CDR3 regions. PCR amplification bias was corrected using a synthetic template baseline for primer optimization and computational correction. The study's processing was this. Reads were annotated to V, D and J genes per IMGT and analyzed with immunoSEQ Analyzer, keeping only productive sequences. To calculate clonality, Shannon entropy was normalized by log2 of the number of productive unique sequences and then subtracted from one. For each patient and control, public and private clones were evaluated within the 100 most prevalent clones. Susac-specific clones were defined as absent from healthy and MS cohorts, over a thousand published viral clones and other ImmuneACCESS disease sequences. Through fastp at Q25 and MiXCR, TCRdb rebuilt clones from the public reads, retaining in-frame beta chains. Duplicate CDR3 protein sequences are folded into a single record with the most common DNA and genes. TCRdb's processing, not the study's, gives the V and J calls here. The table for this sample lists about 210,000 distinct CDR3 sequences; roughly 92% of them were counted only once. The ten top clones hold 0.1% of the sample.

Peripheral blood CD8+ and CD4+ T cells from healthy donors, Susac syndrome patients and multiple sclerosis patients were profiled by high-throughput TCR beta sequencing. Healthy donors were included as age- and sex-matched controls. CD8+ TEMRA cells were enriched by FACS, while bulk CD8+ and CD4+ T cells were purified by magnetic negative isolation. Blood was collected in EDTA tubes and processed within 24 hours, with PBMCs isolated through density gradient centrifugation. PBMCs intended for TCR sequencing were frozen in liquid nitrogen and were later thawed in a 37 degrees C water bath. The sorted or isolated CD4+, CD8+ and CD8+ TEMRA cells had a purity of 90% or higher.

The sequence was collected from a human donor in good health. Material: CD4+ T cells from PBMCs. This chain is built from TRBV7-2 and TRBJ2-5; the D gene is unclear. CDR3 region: CASSTAGPNPGETQYF. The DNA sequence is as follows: TGTGCCAGCAGCACGGCCGGGCCCAACCCGGGAGAGACCCAGTACTTC.